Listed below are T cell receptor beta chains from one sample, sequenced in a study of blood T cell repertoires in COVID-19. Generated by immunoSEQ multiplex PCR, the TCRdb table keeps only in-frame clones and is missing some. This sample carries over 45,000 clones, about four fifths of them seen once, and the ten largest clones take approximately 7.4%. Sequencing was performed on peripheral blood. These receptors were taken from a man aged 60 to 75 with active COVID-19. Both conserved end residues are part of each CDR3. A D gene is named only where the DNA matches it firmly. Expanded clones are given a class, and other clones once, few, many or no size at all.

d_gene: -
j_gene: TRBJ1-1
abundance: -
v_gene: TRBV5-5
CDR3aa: CASSPWESRTEAFF
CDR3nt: TGTGCCAGCAGCCCCTGGGAGAGTCGCACTGAAGCTTTCTTT

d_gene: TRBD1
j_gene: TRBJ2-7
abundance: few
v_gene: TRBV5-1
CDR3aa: CASSLNPGQGVTEQYF
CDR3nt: TGCGCCAGCAGCCTGAACCCGGGACAGGGGGTAACCGAGCAGTACTTC

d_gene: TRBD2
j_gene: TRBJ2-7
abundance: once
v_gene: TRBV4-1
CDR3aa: CASSLSLGGSSYEQYF
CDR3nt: TGCGCCAGCAGCCTAAGTTTGGGCGGGAGCTCCTACGAGCAGTACTTC

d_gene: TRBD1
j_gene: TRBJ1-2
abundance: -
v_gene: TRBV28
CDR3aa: CASSPARQGAYGYTF
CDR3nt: TGTGCCAGCAGTCCTGCTCGACAGGGGGCTTATGGCTACACCTTC

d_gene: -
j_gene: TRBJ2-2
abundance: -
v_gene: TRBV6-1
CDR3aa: CASSEARGTGELFF
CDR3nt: TGTGCCAGCAGTGAAGCGCGTGGCACCGGGGAGCTGTTTTTT

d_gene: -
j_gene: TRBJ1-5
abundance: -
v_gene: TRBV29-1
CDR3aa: CSVETGNSNQPQHF
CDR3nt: TGCAGCGTAGAAACAGGGAATAGCAATCAGCCCCAGCATTTT

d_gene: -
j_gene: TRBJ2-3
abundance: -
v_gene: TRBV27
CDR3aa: CASSPYRGAVLGEYTDTQYF
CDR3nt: TGTGCCAGCAGTCCTTATCGGGGGGCTGTGTTAGGAGAGTATACAGATACGCAGTATTTT

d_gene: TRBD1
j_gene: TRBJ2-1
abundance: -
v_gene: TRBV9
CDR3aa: CASSVGQGVYNEQFF
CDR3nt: TGTGCCAGCAGCGTCGGACAGGGGGTCTACAATGAGCAGTTCTTC

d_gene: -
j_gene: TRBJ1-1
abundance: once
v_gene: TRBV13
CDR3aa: CASSLPGAYTEAFF
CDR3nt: TGTGCCAGCAGCCTCCCAGGGGCTTATACTGAAGCTTTCTTT

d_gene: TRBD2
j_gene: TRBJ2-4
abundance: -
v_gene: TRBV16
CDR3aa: CASSQSINSGSVPQKNIQYF
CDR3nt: TGTGCCAGCAGCCAATCGATTAATAGCGGGAGCGTTCCCCAAAAAAACATTCAGTACTTC

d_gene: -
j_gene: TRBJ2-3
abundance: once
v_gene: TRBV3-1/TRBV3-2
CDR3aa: CASSRGTDTQYF
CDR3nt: TGTGCCAGCAGCCGCGGCACAGATACGCAGTATTTT

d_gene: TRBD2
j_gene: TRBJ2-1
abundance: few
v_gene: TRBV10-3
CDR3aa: CAISLSGGAYNEQFF
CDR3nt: TGTGCCATCAGTCTTAGCGGGGGGGCCTACAATGAGCAGTTCTTC

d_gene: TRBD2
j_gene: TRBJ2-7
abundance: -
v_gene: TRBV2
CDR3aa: CASSPGPAGAHEQYF
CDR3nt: TGTGCCAGCAGTCCAGGCCCAGCGGGAGCCCACGAGCAGTACTTC

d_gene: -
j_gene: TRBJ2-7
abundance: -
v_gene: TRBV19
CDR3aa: CASSPAGTGGYEQYF
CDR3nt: TGTGCCAGTAGTCCCGCCGGGACTGGAGGCTACGAGCAGTACTTC

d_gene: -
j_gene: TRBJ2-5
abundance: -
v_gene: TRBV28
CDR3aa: CASSLADSEETQYF
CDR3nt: TGTGCCAGCAGTTTAGCCGACAGCGAAGAGACCCAGTACTTC

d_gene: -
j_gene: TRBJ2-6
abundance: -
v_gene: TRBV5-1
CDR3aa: CASSVEGTGANVLTF
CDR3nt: TGCGCCAGCTCCGTCGAGGGAACTGGGGCCAACGTCCTGACTTTC

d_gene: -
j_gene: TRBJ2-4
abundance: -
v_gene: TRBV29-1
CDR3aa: CSVVTGDRAKNIQYF
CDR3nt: TGCAGCGTAGTAACAGGTGATAGAGCCAAAAACATTCAGTACTTC

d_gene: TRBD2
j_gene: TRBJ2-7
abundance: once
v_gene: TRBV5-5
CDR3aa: CASNWGASGIGYEQYF
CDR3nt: TGTGCCAGCAACTGGGGCGCTAGCGGCATTGGCTACGAGCAGTACTTC

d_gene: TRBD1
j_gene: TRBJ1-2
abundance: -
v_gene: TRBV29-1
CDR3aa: CSGGTANYGYTF
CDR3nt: TGCAGCGGTGGGACAGCGAACTATGGCTACACCTTC

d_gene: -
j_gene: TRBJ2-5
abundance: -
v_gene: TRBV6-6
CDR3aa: CASSYPGETQYF
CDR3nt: TGTGCCAGCAGTTACCCGGGAGAGACCCAGTACTTC

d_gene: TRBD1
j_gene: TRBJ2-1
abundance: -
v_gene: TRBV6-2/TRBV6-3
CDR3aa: CASSKETGTARNEQFF
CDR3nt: TGTGCCAGCAGCAAGGAGACCGGGACAGCCAGAAATGAGCAGTTCTTC

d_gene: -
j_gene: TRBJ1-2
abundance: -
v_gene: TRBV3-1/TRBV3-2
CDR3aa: CASSQAGGAGGYTF
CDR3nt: TGTGCCAGCAGCCAAGCTGGCGGGGCCGGTGGCTACACCTTC

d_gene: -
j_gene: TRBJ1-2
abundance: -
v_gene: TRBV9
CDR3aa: CASSVLQGYPTF
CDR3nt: TGTGCCAGCAGCGTTCTTCAGGGTTATCCCACCTTC

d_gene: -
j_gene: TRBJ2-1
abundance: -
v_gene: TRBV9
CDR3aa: CASSVGSLGLVNEQFF
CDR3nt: TGTGCCAGCAGCGTAGGTAGTCTCGGGTTGGTGAATGAGCAGTTCTTC